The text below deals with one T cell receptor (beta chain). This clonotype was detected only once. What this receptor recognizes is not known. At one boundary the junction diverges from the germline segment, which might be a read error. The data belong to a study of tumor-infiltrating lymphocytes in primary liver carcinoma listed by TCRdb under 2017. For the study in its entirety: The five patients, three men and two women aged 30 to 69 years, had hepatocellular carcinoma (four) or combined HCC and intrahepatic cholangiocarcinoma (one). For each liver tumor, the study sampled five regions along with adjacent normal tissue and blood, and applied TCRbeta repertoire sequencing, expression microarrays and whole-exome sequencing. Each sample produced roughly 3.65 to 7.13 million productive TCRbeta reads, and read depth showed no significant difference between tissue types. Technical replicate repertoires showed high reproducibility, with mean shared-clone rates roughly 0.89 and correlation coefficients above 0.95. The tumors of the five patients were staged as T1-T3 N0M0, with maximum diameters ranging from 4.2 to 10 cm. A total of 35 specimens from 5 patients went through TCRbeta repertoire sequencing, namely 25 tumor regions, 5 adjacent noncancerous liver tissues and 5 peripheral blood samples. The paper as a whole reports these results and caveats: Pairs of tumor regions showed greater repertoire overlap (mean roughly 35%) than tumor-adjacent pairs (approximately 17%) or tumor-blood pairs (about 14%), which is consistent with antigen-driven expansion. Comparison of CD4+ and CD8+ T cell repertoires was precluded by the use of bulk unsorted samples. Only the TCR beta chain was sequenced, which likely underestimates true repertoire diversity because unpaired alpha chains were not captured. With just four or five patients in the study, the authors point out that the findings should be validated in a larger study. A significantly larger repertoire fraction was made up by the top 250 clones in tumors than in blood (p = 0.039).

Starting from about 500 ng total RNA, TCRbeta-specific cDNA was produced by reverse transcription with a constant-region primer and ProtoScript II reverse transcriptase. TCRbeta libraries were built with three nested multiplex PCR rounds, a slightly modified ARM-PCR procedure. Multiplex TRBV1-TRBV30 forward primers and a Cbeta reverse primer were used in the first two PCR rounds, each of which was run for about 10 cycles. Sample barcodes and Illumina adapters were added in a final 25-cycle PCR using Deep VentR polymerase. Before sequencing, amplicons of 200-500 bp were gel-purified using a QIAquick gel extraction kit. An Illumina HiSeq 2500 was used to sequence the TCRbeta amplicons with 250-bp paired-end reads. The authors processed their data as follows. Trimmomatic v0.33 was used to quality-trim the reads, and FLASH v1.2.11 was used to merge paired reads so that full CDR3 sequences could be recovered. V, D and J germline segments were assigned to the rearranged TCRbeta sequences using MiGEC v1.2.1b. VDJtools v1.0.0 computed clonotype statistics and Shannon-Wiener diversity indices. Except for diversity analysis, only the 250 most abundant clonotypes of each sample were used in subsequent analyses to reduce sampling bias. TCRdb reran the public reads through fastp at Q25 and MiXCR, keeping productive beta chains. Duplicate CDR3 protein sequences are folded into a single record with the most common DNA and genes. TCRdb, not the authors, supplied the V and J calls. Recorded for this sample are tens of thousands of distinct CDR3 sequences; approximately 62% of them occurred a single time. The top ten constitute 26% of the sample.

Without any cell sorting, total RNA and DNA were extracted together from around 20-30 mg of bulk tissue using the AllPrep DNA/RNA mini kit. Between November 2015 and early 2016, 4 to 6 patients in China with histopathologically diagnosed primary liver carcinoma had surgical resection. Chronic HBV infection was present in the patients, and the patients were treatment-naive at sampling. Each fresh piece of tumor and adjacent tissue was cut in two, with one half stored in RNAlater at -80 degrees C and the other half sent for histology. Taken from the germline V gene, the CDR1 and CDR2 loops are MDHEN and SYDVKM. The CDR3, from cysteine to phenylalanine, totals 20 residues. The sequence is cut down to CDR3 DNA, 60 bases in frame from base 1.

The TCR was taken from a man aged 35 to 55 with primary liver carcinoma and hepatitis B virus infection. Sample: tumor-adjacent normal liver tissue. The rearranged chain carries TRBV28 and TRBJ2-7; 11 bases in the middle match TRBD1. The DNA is TGTGCCAGCAGTCACGCGAGCCGGACAGGGGGCTCCAAAAAAAGGTACGAGCAGGACTTC. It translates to CASSHASRTGGSKKRYEQDF.